Sequencing of this TCR beta chain was carried out in a study of T cells in tuberculosis. For the study at large: In South Africa, adults with active tuberculosis were compared with IGRA-negative and latently infected IGRA-positive adolescents.

General study points: GMM-specific TCRs were nearer to active tuberculosis alpha repertoires, suggesting expansion. Classification accuracy was over 85% (AUROC approximately 0.9) with the GMM-specific repertoire.

On average approximately 100,000 T cells per donor were immunosequenced. A word on this clone: The antigen is unknown.

Generated by immunoSEQ multiplex PCR, the TCRdb table keeps only in-frame clones and is missing some. The table lists tens of thousands of clones, 95% to 96% of them singletons. The receptor's source is a donor aged 5-35 years with latent tuberculosis or without tuberculosis infection. The sequenced sample was PBMCs.

The CDR3 region has the DNA TGTGCCAGCAGCTTGGAGTCGCTAGCGGGGGCACAGTACAATGAGCAGTTCTTC. The encoded protein is CASSLESLAGAQYNEQFF. V usage is TRBV5-4 and J usage is TRBJ2-1; TRBD2 matches at 10 bases. Trimming at V came to 0 bases and at J to 4 bases, leaving 10 bases not matched to a gene. Germline assignment: CDR1 SGHNT and CDR2 YYREEE (reference sequence). The CDR3 totals 18 residues.